This TCR beta chain was captured by sequencing in a study of blood T cell repertoires in COVID-19. As for the study in general: The cDNA or gDNA used as material had been derived from T cells, B-cell-depleted T cells, or PBMCs.

As originally analysed: The assay estimated nucleated cells by amplifying reference gene primers. Repertoires were generated with immunoSEQ multiplex PCR, while TCRdb's copy carries only in-frame clones and drops some. V and J calls and clone size are as listed in that table; D and trimming were resolved from the DNA. The repertoire holds roughly 180,000 clones, with about 81% as singletons. The germline V gene encodes CDR1 WNHNN and CDR2 SYGVQD (reference sequence). Trimming stripped 1 base from V and 2 bases from J, with 14 bases between. The CDR3 is made up of 16 amino acids. Enrolment of Seattle patients took place during active infection, and they were followed longitudinally.

The sample comprised peripheral blood. This receptor was obtained from a woman older than 75 with COVID-19, enrolled during active disease. The chain employs TRBV10-1 and TRBJ2-5; D perhaps matches TRBD2 (5 bases). The CDR3 sequence is CASSELWSGPQETQYF. CDR3 nucleotide sequence: TGCGCCAGCAGTGAGTTATGGAGCGGACCTCAAGAGACCCAGTACTTC.